A selection of T cell receptor beta chains follows, all from one sample in a study of cytomegalovirus exposure and HLA in healthy donors. Data came from immunoSEQ multiplex PCR; TCRdb stores just in-frame clones and leaves some out. The sample has about 110,000 clones; about 74% are singletons. The sample consisted of PBMCs. These receptors all stem from a female donor in good health and CMV-seropositive. The CDR3 runs from the conserved cysteine through the conserved F or W. A D gene is named only where the DNA matches it firmly. Size tells how often a clone was seen (once, few, many) or the class of an expanded clone, and some rows leave it out.

NA,NA,TRBJ2-6,TRBV27,CASRTGAGANVLTF,TGTGCCAGTCGAACGGGGGCTGGGGCCAACGTCCTGACTTTC
TRBD2,NA,TRBJ2-1,TRBV29-1,CSAFSRETEQFF,TGCAGCGCCTTTTCGCGGGAGACTGAGCAGTTCTTC
TRBD1,NA,TRBJ1-2,TRBV19,CASSLRQGKGYTF,TGTGCCAGTAGTCTTAGACAGGGGAAAGGCTACACCTTC
NA,NA,TRBJ1-2,TRBV27,CASSFSSGTPNGYTF,TGTGCCAGCAGTTTCTCCTCCGGGACACCAAATGGCTACACCTTC
NA,NA,TRBJ2-2,TRBV5-1,CASSLSMRSTGELFF,TGCGCCAGCAGCTTAAGTATGCGGTCTACCGGGGAGCTGTTTTTT
NA,NA,TRBJ1-1,TRBV12-5,CASGLGGLITEAFF,TGTGCTAGTGGTTTGGGAGGACTGATCACTGAAGCTTTCTTT
TRBD1,NA,TRBJ1-2,TRBV5-1,CASSLQGAAGQGYTF,TGCGCCAGCAGCTTACAGGGGGCGGCCGGACAGGGCTACACCTTC
NA,once,TRBJ2-7,TRBV27,CASSFINSYEQYF,TGTGCCAGCAGTTTTATAAACTCCTACGAGCAGTACTTC
NA,once,TRBJ2-7,TRBV2,CASTKSWGQEQYF,TGTGCCAGCACCAAGAGCTGGGGCCAGGAGCAGTACTTC
TRBD2,NA,TRBJ2-3,TRBV10-3,CASSSGGTDTQYF,TGTGCCTCCTCTAGCGGCGGCACAGATACGCAGTATTTT
NA,NA,TRBJ1-5,TRBV27,CASSSPSRTQHF,TGTGCCAGCAGTTCCCCTAGCAGGACTCAGCATTTT
NA,once,TRBJ2-2,TRBV19,CASSIVTGTGELFF,TGTGCCAGTAGTATAGTCACAGGAACCGGGGAGCTGTTTTTT
NA,NA,TRBJ1-2,TRBV4-1,CASSQDAQGPVGYTF,TGCGCCAGCAGCCAAGATGCTCAGGGGCCGGTGGGCTACACCTTC
NA,NA,TRBJ1-6,TRBV30,CAWGRQGQNSPLHF,TGTGCCTGGGGCAGGCAGGGGCAGAATTCACCCCTCCACTTT
NA,NA,TRBJ2-7,TRBV4-1,CASSQVSSSTRSKQYF,TGCGCCAGCAGCCAAGTCTCCAGTAGCACCAGAAGCAAGCAGTACTTC
TRBD2,NA,TRBJ2-7,TRBV5-1,CASSGTGLAGEGYEQYF,TGCGCCAGCAGTGGGACAGGCCTAGCGGGAGAAGGCTACGAGCAGTACTTC
TRBD2,NA,TRBJ2-7,TRBV9,CASVGSGGQNEQYF,TGTGCCAGCGTAGGTAGCGGGGGGCAGAACGAGCAGTACTTC
TRBD2,NA,TRBJ2-1,TRBV7-6,CASSTLAGNSYNEQFF,TGTGCCAGCAGCACACTAGCGGGGAATTCCTACAATGAGCAGTTCTTC
NA,NA,TRBJ2-7,TRBV9,CASSPRDFLGEQYF,TGTGCCAGCAGCCCAAGGGACTTCCTCGGCGAGCAGTACTTC
TRBD1,NA,TRBJ2-1,TRBV28,CASSLWDSGNEQFF,TGTGCCAGCAGTTTGTGGGACAGCGGCAATGAGCAGTTCTTC
NA,NA,TRBJ2-2,TRBV5-1,CASTDQGRITGELFF,TGCGCCAGCACTGACCAGGGGCGTATCACCGGGGAGCTGTTTTTT
TRBD1,NA,TRBJ1-2,TRBV6-1,CASSLGQGFRSGYTF,TGTGCCAGCAGTCTGGGACAGGGTTTTAGGTCTGGCTACACCTTC
NA,NA,TRBJ1-1,TRBV18,CASSLQGMNTEAFF,TGTGCCAGCTCATTGCAGGGGATGAACACTGAAGCTTTCTTT
NA,once,TRBJ2-7,TRBV6-5,CASTLNRAPYEQYF,TGTGCCAGCACCCTGAACAGGGCCCCCTACGAGCAGTACTTC
NA,NA,TRBJ2-1,TRBV18,CASSQPYGGNEQFF,TGTGCCAGCTCACAACCCTACGGAGGCAATGAGCAGTTCTTC
NA,NA,TRBJ2-3,TRBV2,CASREGYTQYF,TGTGCCAGCAGGGAGGGTTATACGCAGTATTTT
TRBD2,NA,TRBJ2-3,TRBV28,CASSLAGETDTQYF,TGTGCCAGCAGCTTAGCGGGAGAGACAGATACGCAGTATTTT
NA,NA,TRBJ2-6,TRBV4-1,CASSQERGGAGANVLTF,TGCGCCAGCAGCCAAGAACGCGGAGGGGCTGGGGCCAACGTCCTGACTTTC